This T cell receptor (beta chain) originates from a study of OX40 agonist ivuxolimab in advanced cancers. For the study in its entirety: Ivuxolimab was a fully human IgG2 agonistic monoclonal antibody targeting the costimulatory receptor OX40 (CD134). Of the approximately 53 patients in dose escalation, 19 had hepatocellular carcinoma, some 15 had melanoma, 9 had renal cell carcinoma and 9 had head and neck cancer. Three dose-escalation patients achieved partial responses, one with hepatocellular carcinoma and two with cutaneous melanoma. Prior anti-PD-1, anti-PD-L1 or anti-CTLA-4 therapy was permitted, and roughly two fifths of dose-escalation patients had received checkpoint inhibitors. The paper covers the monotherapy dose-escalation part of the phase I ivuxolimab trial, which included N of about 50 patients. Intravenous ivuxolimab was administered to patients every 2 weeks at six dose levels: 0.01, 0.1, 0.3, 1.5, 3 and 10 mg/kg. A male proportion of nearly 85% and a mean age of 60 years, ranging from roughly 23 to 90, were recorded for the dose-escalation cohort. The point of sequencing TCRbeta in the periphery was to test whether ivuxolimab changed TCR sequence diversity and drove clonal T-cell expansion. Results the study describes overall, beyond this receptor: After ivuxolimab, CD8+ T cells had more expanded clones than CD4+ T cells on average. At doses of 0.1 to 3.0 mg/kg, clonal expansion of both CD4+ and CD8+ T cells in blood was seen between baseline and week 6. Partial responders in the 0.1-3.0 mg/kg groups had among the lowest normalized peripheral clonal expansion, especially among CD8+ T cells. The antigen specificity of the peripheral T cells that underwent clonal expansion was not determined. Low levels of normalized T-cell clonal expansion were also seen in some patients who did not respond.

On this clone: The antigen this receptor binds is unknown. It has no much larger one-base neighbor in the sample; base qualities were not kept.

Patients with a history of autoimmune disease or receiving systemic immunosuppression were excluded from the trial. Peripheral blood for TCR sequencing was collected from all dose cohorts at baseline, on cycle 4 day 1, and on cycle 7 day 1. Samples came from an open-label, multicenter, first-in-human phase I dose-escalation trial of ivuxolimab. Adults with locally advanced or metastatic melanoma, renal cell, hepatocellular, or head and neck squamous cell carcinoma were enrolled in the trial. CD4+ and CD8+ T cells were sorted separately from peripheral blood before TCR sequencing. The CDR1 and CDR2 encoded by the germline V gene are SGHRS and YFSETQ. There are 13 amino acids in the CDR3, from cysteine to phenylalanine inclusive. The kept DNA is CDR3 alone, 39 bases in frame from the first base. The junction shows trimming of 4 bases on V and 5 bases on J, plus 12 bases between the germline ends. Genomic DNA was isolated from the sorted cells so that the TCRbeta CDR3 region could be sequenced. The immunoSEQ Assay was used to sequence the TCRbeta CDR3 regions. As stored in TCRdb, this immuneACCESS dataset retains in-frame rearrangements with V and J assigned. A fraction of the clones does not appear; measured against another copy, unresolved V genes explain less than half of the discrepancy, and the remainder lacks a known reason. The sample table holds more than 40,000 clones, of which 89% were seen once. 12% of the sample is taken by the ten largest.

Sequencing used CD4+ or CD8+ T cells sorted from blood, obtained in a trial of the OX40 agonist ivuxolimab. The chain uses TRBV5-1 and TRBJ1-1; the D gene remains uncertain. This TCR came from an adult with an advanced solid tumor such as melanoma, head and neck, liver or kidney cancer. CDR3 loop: CASSPYGGTEAFF. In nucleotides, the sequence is TGCGCCAGCAGCCCTTATGGTGGAACTGAAGCTTTCTTT.